This entry lists 5 T cell receptor beta chains sequenced from one sample in a study of cytomegalovirus exposure and HLA in healthy donors. Repertoires were generated with immunoSEQ multiplex PCR, while TCRdb's copy carries only in-frame clones and drops some. In the table there are about 130,000 clones, approximately 89% of which are singletons. The sequenced sample consisted of PBMCs. All receptors derive from a woman aged 18-35 years in good health and CMV-seronegative.

The CDR3 bases are TGTGCCAGCAGCGACGCGGGGAGCTCCTACAATGAGCAGTTCTTC. Translating it yields CASSDAGSSYNEQFF. This chain uses TRBV9 with TRBJ2-1; D might be TRBD2 (6 bases). Germline lookup yields CDR1 SGDLS and CDR2 YYNGEE. The germline V and J ends were trimmed by 3 bases and 0 bases, with 10 bases remaining between them. The CDR3 sequence is 15 residues long. The entire variable domain, with the rest obtained from reference TRBV9 and TRBJ2-1, is as follows: DSGVTQTPKHLITATGQRVTLRCSPRSGDLSVYWYQQSLDQGLQFLIQYYNGEERAKGNILERFSAQQFPDLHSELNLSSLELGDSALYFCASSDAGSSYNEQFFGPGTRLTVL.

The CDR3 loop reads CASSPLATAALTYGYTF. DNA for the CDR3: TGTGCCAGCAGCCCCCTGGCCACAGCGGCCCTTACCTATGGCTACACCTTC. The chain is built from TRBV11-1 and TRBJ1-2; D call uncertain. Between the trimmed V and J ends, which lost 5 bases and 4 bases, there was a span of 23 bases. This CDR3 is 17 amino acids long. CDR1 is SGHAT and CDR2 is FQDESV in the germline V gene (reference sequence).

Concerning this clone itself: Mismatch with germline at one junction end may stem from a read error. The V gene is TRBV15, the J gene TRBJ2-2; D possibly corresponds to TRBD2 (6 bases). Per the germline V gene, CDR1 is LNHNV and CDR2 is YYDKDF (reference sequence). The CDR3 is made up of 14 amino acids. Here the CDR3 DNA reads TGTGCCACCAGTAGAGCTAGCGTAACCGGGGAGCTGTTTTTT. Protein product: CATSRASVTGELFF.

The CDR3: CASSLDRDDSPLHF. The CDR3 DNA reads as TGTGCCAGCAGTTTAGACAGGGATGATTCACCCCTCCACTTT. V and J are TRBV28 and TRBJ1-6, with 7 bases matching TRBD1. The trim removed 2 bases at V and 8 bases at J, leaving 3 bases unmatched. This CDR3 region has 14 residues. CDR1 MDHEN and CDR2 SYDVKM come from the germline V gene.

This chain links TRBV7-8 with TRBJ1-2; 10 bases map to TRBD1. V gave up 5 bases and J gave up 6 bases; unmatched junction bases: 9. CDR3 length: 15 amino acids. Germline lookup yields CDR1 SGHVS and CDR2 FQNEAQ. CDR3 nucleotide sequence: TGTGCCAGCAGCGGCCGGACAGGGGGAAAGGATGGCTACACCTTC. Protein sequence: CASSGRTGGKDGYTF.